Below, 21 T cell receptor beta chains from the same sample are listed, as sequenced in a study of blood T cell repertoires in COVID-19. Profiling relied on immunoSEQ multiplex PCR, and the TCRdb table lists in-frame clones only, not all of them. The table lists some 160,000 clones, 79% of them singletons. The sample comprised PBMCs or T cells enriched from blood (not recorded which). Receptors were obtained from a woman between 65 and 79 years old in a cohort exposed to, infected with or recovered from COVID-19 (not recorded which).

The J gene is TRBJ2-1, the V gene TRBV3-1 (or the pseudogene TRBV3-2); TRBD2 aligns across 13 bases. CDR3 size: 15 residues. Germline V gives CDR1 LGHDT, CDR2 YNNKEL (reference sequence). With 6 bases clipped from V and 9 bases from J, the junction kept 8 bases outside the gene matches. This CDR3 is CASSQPGLAGLEQFF. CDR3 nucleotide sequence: TGTGCCAGCAGTCAACCGGGACTAGCGGGACTTGAGCAGTTCTTC.

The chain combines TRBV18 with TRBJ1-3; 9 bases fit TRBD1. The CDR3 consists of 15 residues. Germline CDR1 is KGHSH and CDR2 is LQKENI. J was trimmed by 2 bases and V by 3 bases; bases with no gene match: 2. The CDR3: CASSPRTGAGNTIYF. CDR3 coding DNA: TGTGCCAGCTCACCGCGGACAGGGGCTGGAAACACCATATATTTT.

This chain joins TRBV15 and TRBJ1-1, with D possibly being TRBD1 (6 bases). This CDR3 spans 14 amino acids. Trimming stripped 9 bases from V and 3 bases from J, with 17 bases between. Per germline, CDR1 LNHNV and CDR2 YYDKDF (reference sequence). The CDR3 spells CATKPGGAYTEAFF. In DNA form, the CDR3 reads TGTGCCACGAAGCCTGGGGGGGCGTACACTGAAGCTTTCTTT.

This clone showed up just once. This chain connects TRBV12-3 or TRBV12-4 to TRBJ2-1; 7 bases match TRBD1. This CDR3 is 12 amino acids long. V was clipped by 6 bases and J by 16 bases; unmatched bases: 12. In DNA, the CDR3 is TGTGCCAGCAGCGCCCCCGACAGGGAGCTATTCTTC. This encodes CASSAPDRELFF.

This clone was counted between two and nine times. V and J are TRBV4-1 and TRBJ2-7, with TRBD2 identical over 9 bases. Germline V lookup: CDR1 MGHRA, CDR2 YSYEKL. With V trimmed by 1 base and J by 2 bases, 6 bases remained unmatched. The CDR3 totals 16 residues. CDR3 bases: TGCGCCAGCAGCCAAGGATTCGTAGCGGGGGCCTACGAGCAGTACTTC. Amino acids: CASSQGFVAGAYEQYF.

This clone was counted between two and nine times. This CDR3 is CASSHPAGGPGELFF. The CDR3 DNA sequence: TGCGCCAGCAGCCATCCAGCGGGAGGGCCCGGGGAGCTGTTTTTT. V is TRBV4-1 and J is TRBJ2-2; 10 bases fit TRBD2. V dropped 3 bases and J dropped 6; count of bases not matched to a gene: 4. The CDR3 has 15 amino acids. CDR1 and CDR2 (germline): MGHRA, YSYEKL.

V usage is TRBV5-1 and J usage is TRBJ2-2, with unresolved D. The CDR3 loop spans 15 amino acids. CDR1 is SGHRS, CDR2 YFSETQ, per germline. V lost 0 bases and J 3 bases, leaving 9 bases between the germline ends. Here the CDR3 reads CASSLVVGDTGELFF. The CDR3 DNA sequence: TGCGCCAGCAGCTTGGTCGTCGGAGACACCGGGGAGCTGTTTTTT.

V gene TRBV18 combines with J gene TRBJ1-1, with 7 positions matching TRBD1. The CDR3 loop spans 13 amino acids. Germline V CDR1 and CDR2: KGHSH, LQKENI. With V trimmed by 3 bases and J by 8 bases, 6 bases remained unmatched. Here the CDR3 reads CASSPDREKEAFF. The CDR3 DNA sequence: TGTGCCAGCTCACCCGACAGGGAGAAGGAAGCTTTCTTT.

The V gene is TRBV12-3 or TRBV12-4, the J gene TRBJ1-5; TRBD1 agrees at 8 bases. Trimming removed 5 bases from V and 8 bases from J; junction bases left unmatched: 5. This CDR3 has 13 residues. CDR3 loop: CASSGQGGEPQHF. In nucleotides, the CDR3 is TGTGCCAGCAGTGGACAGGGCGGGGAGCCCCAGCATTTT.

The CDR3 spells CASSLEGGDTEAFF. CDR3 nucleotides: TGTGCCAGCAGCTTAGAGGGGGGGGACACTGAAGCTTTCTTT. The chain has TRBV7-2 and TRBJ1-1; tentative D call: TRBD1 (6 bases). V shed 1 base and J shed 3 bases, with 9 bases lying between them. The CDR3 totals 14 residues. CDR1 is SGHTA, CDR2 FQGNSA, per germline.

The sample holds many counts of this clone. The CDR3 DNA reads TGTGCCAGCAGCCAAGACGCGAGGACGGAGGGTGTCAATGAGCAGTTCTTC. Protein product: CASSQDARTEGVNEQFF. The chain recombines TRBV4-2 with TRBJ2-1; tentative D call: TRBD2 (6 bases). V was cut by 0 bases and J by 6 bases, with 18 bases left in between. CDR3 length equals 17 residues. Looked up from germline, CDR1 is LGHNA and CDR2 is YNFKEQ.

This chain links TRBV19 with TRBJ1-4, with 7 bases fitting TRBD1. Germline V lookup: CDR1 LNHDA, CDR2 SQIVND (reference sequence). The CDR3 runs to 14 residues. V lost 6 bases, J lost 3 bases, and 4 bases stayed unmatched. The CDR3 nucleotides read TGTGCCAGTAGGTACAGGGGAGCTAATGAAAAACTGTTTTTT. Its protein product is CASRYRGANEKLFF.

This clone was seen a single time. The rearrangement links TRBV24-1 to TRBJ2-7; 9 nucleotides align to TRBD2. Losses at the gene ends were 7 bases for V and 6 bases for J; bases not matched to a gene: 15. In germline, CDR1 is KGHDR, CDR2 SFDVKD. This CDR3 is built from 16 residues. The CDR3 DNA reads TGTGCCACCAGCGACACGACCCTCCTAGCGGGATGCGAGCAGTACTTC. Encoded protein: CATSDTTLLAGCEQYF.

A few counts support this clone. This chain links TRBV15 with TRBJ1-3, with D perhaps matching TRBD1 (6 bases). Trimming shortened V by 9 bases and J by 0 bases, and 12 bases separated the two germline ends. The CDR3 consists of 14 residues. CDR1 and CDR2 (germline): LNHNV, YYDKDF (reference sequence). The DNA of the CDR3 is TGTGCCACGGAAAAGGGGGTCTCTGGAAACACCATATATTTT. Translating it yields CATEKGVSGNTIYF.

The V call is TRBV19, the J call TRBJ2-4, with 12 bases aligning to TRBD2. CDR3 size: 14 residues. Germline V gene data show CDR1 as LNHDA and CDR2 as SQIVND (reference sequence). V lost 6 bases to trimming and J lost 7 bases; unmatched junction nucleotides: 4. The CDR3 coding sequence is TGTGCCAGTAGGACTAGCGGGAGTGGGAACATTCAGTACTTC. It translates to CASRTSGSGNIQYF.

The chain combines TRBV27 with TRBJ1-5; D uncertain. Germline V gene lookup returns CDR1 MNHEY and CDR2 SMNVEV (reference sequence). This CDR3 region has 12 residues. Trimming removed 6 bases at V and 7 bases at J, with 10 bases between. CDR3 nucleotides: TGTGCCAGCAGCCCGACGGGACAGCCCCAGCATTTT. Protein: CASSPTGQPQHF.

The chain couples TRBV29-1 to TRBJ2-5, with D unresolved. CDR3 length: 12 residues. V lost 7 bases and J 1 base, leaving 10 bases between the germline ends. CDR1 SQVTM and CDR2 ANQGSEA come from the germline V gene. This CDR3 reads CSGTWPQETQYF. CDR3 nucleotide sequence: TGCAGCGGCACCTGGCCCCAAGAGACCCAGTACTTC.

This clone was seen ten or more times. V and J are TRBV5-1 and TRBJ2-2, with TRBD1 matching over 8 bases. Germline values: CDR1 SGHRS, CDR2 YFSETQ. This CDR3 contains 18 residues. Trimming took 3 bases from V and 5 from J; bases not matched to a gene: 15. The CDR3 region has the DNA TGCGCCAGCAGCTGGAGGGCCGGGACAGGAATGGGGACCGGGGAGCTGTTTTTT. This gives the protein CASSWRAGTGMGTGELFF.

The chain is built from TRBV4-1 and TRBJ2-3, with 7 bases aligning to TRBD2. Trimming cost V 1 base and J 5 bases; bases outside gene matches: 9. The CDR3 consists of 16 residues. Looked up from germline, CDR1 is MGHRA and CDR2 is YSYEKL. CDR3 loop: CASSQGAGAGEDTQYF. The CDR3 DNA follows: TGCGCCAGCAGCCAAGGCGCGGGAGCGGGTGAAGATACGCAGTATTTT.

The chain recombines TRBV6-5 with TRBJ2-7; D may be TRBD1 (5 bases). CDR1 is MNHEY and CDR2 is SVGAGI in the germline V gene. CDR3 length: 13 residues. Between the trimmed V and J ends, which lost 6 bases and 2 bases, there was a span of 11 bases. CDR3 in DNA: TGTGCCAGCAGCCCGGACACTACCTACGAGCAGTACTTC. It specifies CASSPDTTYEQYF.

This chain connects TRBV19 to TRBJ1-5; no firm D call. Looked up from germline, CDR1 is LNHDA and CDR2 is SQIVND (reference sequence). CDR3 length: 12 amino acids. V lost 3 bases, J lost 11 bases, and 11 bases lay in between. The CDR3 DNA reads TGTGCCAGTAGTATTGGCGTGGAGACCCAGCATTTT. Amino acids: CASSIGVETQHF. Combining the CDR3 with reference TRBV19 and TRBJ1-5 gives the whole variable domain DGGITQSPKYLFRKEGQNVTLSCEQNLNHDAMYWYRQDPGQGLRLIYYSQIVNDFQKGDIAEGYSVSREKKESFPLTVTSAQKNPTAFYLCASSIGVETQHFGDGTRLSIL.